The clone carrying this T cell receptor (beta chain) came up many times. This sample is drawn from a study of neurological immune-mediated disorders. cDNA synthesis was performed by 5'RACE with 10-nucleotide random UMIs. One entry per CDR3 protein, called by TCRdb with MiXCR from the 5' RACE reads. The sample records more than 45,000 distinct CDR3 sequences, under 3% being singletons. Unsorted libraries came from 2 million PBMCs stored at -80 °C. V was pared by 5 bases and J by 6 bases, with 3 bases of the junction left unmatched. The CDR3 extends over 14 amino acids. The source material was PBMCs. This TCR came from a man aged 45 to 65 with multiple sclerosis. The chain has TRBV12-3 or TRBV12-4 and TRBJ2-1; 11 bases line up with TRBD2. The CDR3 DNA reads as TGTGCCAGCAGTACTAGCGGGGGAGTCAATGAGCAGTTCTTC. This translates into CASSTSGGVNEQFF.